This TCR beta chain was observed in a study of cytomegalovirus exposure and HLA in healthy donors. Notes on the study in general: Later analysis identified a missense DCLRE1C variant that was linked to TCR beta V- and J-gene trimming. According to reports, the classifier identified cytomegalovirus status with high specificity and sensitivity. Earlier findings revealed that most TCR beta V segments proved productive either about 87% or about 30% of the time.

Trimming took off 3 bases at V and 8 bases at J, with 13 bases between the two ends. CDR1 and CDR2 (germline): MDHEN, SYDVKM. This CDR3 has 13 residues. On this clone: Antigen specificity is unknown.

Both 60 Vbeta primers and 13 Jbeta primers went into the PCR. Generated by immunoSEQ multiplex PCR, the TCRdb table keeps only in-frame clones and is missing some. The profile covers over 110,000 clones, with 73% appearing a single time and 1% to 1.5% taken by the ten largest. This sequence was found in a woman aged 40 to 49 in good health and CMV-seronegative. This chain joins TRBV28 and TRBJ1-1; tentatively, D is TRBD1 (5 bases). Specimen: PBMCs. The CDR3 is CASSLFGAAEAFF. The DNA for the CDR3 is TGTGCCAGCAGTTTGTTTGGGGCAGCGGAAGCTTTCTTT.